A single sample is the source of the 10 T cell receptor beta chains below, sequenced in a study of blood T cell repertoires in COVID-19. Sequenced by immunoSEQ multiplex PCR; TCRdb stores in-frame clones only, minus some. This table has some 220,000 clones, about 83% appearing once. Sequencing was carried out using peripheral blood. The receptor source for this set is a human donor in a cohort sampled during active COVID-19.

V is TRBV28 and J is TRBJ2-1; the D gene is possibly TRBD1 (6 bases). V shed 4 bases and J shed 4 bases, with 14 bases lying between them. The CDR3 sequence is 15 residues long. Germline assignment: CDR1 MDHEN and CDR2 SYDVKM. The CDR3 here is CASSSAGDQYNEQFF. The CDR3 DNA reads TGTGCCAGCAGTTCTGCAGGGGATCAGTACAATGAGCAGTTCTTC. The full variable domain, its missing parts supplied by reference TRBV28 and TRBJ2-1, is DVKVTQSSRYLVKRTGEKVFLECVQDMDHENMFWYRQDPGLGLRLIYFSYDVKMKEKGDIPEGYSVSREKKERFSLILESASTNQTSMYLCASSSAGDQYNEQFFGPGTRLTVL.

This clone was seen at least ten times. The chain has TRBV10-1 and TRBJ1-4; 9 bases are shared with TRBD1. This CDR3 is 14 amino acids long. From germline, CDR1 is WNHNN and CDR2 SYGVQD (reference sequence). V trimming: 11 bases; J trimming: 4 bases; junction bases outside the gene matches: 8. For the CDR3, the DNA is TGCGCCTCGGACAGGGGCGGGGATAATGAAAAACTGTTTTTT. It yields the protein CASDRGGDNEKLFF.

This chain connects TRBV20-1 to TRBJ2-2, with 9 bases matching TRBD1. The V gene end was trimmed by 3 bases and the J gene end by 1 base; junction bases not matched to a gene: 6. The CDR3 spans 16 residues. CDR1 and CDR2 (germline): DFQATT, SNEGSKA (reference sequence). The CDR3 DNA follows: TGCAGTGCTAGTAGGGGACAGGGCGTGAACACCGGGGAGCTGTTTTTT. This codes for CSASRGQGVNTGELFF.

The chain joins TRBV10-1 to TRBJ2-1; possible D gene TRBD1, 6 bases. Germline V CDR1 and CDR2: WNHNN, SYGVQD (reference sequence). The CDR3 is made up of 18 amino acids. V was trimmed by 4 bases and J by 0 bases, leaving 19 bases between them. In nucleotides, the CDR3 is TGCGCCAGCAGTGGGTCTAGCAGGGGATTCAACTCCTACAATGAGCAGTTCTTC. As protein: CASSGSSRGFNSYNEQFF.

In this sample, this clone turned up a few times. The chain employs TRBV28 and TRBJ1-1; a weak D match, TRBD1 (5 bases). The V and J ends lost 7 bases and 4 bases respectively, with 16 bases between them. Germline V gene sequence: CDR1 MDHEN, CDR2 SYDVKM. There are 14 residues in the CDR3. CDR3 in DNA: TGTGCCAGCATCACTCCTGCAGGGTTCACTGAAGCTTTCTTT. Its translation is CASITPAGFTEAFF.

Only one count was recorded for this clone. The chain carries TRBV4-2 and TRBJ1-1; 9 nucleotides agree with TRBD1. Unmatched junction bases numbered 2, after V lost 2 bases and J lost 1 base. This CDR3 region has 15 residues. Germline-derived CDR1 and CDR2 are LGHNA and YNFKEQ. CDR3 amino acids: CASSQPGQGNTEAFF. In DNA, the CDR3 is TGTGCCAGCAGCCAACCGGGACAGGGGAACACTGAAGCTTTCTTT.

This chain uses TRBV6-4 with TRBJ2-1, with 10 bases fitting TRBD2. Germline trimming cut 4 bases from V and 9 bases from J; bases unmatched to any gene: 6. CDR3 length: 14 residues. Looked up from germline, CDR1 is MRHNA and CDR2 is SNTAGT. CDR3 residues: CASSVKRGGSEQFF. The CDR3 DNA reads as TGTGCCAGCAGTGTAAAGCGGGGGGGCTCTGAGCAGTTCTTC.

The J gene is TRBJ1-1, the V gene TRBV19; 10 nucleotides line up with TRBD1. The CDR3 contains 15 residues. Germline CDR1 is LNHDA and CDR2 is SQIVND (reference sequence). Trimming cost V 5 bases and J 5 bases; bases outside gene matches: 8. The CDR3: CASSSRQGAKTEAFF. In nucleotides, the CDR3 is TGTGCCAGTAGTTCCCGACAGGGGGCTAAAACTGAAGCTTTCTTT.

This clone was seen only a few times. The chain carries TRBV5-1 and TRBJ1-4, with TRBD1 identical over 9 bases. V shed 4 bases and J 4 bases; nucleotides not matched to a gene: 2. Germline lookup yields CDR1 SGHRS and CDR2 YFSETQ. CDR3 length: 14 amino acids. The CDR3 loop reads CASSGTGSNEKLFF. For the CDR3, the DNA is TGCGCCAGCAGCGGGACAGGGAGTAATGAAAAACTGTTTTTT.

In this sample, this clone turned up a few times. The V gene is TRBV27, the J gene TRBJ2-3; TRBD1 might be the D (6 bases). Trimming took 3 bases from V and 3 from J, leaving 10 bases between them. The CDR3 is 14 amino acids. Germline V CDR1 and CDR2: MNHEY, SMNVEV (reference sequence). The CDR3 nucleotides are TGTGCCAGCAGTTTGGGACACCCTACAGATACGCAGTATTTT. This codes for CASSLGHPTDTQYF.